This TCR beta chain comes out of a study of OX40 agonist ivuxolimab in advanced cancers. Study-level information: Head and neck, renal cell, melanoma or hepatocellular carcinoma were the cancers that dose-escalation patients had. In three patients, partial responses were observed, one with hepatocellular carcinoma and two with cutaneous melanoma. Findings and caveats of the study: Antigen specificity was not determined for the expanded peripheral T cells.

From germline, CDR1 is KGHSH and CDR2 LQKENI. The V and J ends lost 3 bases and 4 bases respectively, with 15 bases between them. The CDR3 totals 15 residues. Details on this clone: The antigen is undetermined.

Produced via immunoSEQ multiplex PCR; TCRdb's table is partial and in-frame only. The table records about 9,800 clones, about 89% of them present only once. This sequence joins TRBV18 and TRBJ2-5; D gene uncertain. The sample in question was CD4+ or CD8+ T cells sorted from blood, obtained in a trial of the OX40 agonist ivuxolimab. This clonotype was sampled from an adult with an advanced solid tumor such as melanoma, head and neck, liver or kidney cancer. Written as DNA, the CDR3 is TGTGCCAGCTCACCCCACATTGAGGAAGGAGAGACCCAGTACTTC. Amino acids: CASSPHIEEGETQYF.